These 7 T cell receptor beta chains were sequenced from one sample in a study of vaccination and CD4 T cells after COVID-19. The Oncomine TCR Beta short-read assay sequenced DNA from cultured CD4+ T cells. TCRdb fed the PCR reads into MiXCR, producing one record per CDR3 protein. The sample holds around 19,000 distinct CDR3 sequences, around 58% seen once. These receptors have no identified antigens. Treatment here: roughly 10-day PBMC culture with coronavirus spike peptide pools or control peptides (ViraFEST assay). Sequencing input: CD4+ T cells from blood, cultured in vitro. Every receptor here comes from a human donor who had recovered from COVID-19.

This clonotype was recorded a few times. This rearrangement joins TRBV7-8 to TRBJ1-2, with 7 bases aligning to TRBD1. Trimming at V came to 5 bases and at J to 8 bases, leaving 11 bases not matched to a gene. This CDR3 is built from 14 residues. From germline, CDR1 is SGHVS and CDR2 FQNEAQ. CDR3 sequence reads: CASSIRQGSGGYTF. CDR3 DNA sequence: TGTGCCAGCAGCATTCGACAGGGCTCTGGAGGCTACACCTTC.

The V call is TRBV15, the J call TRBJ2-1, with 7 positions matching TRBD2. The CDR3 has 17 residues. J gave up 6 bases and V 0 bases, and 11 bases lay outside the gene matches. Looked up from germline, CDR1 is LNHNV and CDR2 is YYDKDF (reference sequence). CDR3 bases: TGTGCCACCAGCAGAGATCAGGCGGGAGTGGGTAGCAATGAGCAGTTCTTC. Its protein product is CATSRDQAGVGSNEQFF.

DNA of the CDR3: TGTGCCAGCAGTTTAATTGTGGGGGCGCCTGGCTACACCTTC. Its protein product is CASSLIVGAPGYTF. This chain connects TRBV28 to TRBJ1-2, with D perhaps TRBD1 (6 bases). V was pared by 2 bases and J by 7 bases, with 14 bases between. CDR1 and CDR2 (germline): MDHEN, SYDVKM. This CDR3 is 14 amino acids long.

The rearrangement links TRBV11-3 to TRBJ1-1; D not certain. The CDR3 totals 13 residues. V gave up 0 bases and J gave up 8 bases, with 10 bases separating them. The germline V gene encodes CDR1 SGHNT and CDR2 YENEEA. CDR3 bases: TGTGCCAGCAGCTTAGAATCCGGCTTCGAAGCTTTCTTT. It encodes CASSLESGFEAFF.

The V and J genes are TRBV5-1 and TRBJ2-7; 13 bases align to TRBD2. Germline lookup yields CDR1 SGHRS and CDR2 YFSETQ. The CDR3 is made up of 16 amino acids. The V segment lost 4 bases and the J segment 7 bases; nucleotides outside the gene matches: 11. The CDR3 protein is CASSHSWPGLAGEQYF. CDR3 nucleotide sequence: TGCGCCAGCAGCCACTCTTGGCCGGGACTAGCGGGAGAGCAGTACTTC.

This clonotype was seen a few times. This chain connects TRBV20-1 to TRBJ2-3, with no clear D. Trimming took off 0 bases at V and 1 base at J, with 14 bases between the two ends. The CDR3 covers 16 residues. From germline, CDR1 is DFQATT and CDR2 SNEGSKA (reference sequence). In nucleotides, the CDR3 is TGCAGTGCTAGAGATCCGACGGGTTCTGGCACAGATACGCAGTATTTT. Protein sequence: CSARDPTGSGTDTQYF.

This clonotype has just a few counts. This rearrangement joins TRBV6-1 to TRBJ2-1; D is perhaps TRBD1 (6 bases). V gave up 5 bases and J gave up 9 bases, with 20 bases separating them. The CDR3 length is 15 residues. Per germline, CDR1 MNHNS and CDR2 SASEGT. CDR3: CASSPLPPQGGEQFF. The CDR3 DNA is TGTGCCAGCAGTCCTCTCCCACCACAGGGTGGTGAGCAGTTCTTC.